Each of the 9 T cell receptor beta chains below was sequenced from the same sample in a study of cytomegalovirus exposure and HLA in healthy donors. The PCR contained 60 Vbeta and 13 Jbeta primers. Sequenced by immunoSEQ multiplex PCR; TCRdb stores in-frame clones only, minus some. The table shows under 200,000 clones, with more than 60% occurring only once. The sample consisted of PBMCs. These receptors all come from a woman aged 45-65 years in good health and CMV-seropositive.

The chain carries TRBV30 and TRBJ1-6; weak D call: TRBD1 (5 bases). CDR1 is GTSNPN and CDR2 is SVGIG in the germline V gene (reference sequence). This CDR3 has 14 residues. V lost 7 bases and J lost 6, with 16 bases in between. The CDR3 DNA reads TGTGCCTCCCAGGGAAGGGGCTCTAATTCACCCCTCCACTTT. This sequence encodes CASQGRGSNSPLHF.

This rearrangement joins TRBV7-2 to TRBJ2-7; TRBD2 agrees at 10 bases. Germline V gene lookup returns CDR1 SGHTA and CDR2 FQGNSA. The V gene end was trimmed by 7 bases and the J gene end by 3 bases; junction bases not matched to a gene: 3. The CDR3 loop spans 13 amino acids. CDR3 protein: CASKAGGGYEQYF. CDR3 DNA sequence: TGTGCCAGCAAAGCGGGAGGGGGCTACGAGCAGTACTTC.

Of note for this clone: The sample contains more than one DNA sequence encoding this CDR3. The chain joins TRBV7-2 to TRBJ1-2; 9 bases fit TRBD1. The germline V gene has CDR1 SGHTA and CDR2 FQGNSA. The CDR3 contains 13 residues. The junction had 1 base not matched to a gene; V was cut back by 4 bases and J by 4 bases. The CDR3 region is CASSSGQGYGYTF. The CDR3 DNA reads TGTGCCAGCAGCTCGGGACAGGGCTATGGCTACACCTTC.

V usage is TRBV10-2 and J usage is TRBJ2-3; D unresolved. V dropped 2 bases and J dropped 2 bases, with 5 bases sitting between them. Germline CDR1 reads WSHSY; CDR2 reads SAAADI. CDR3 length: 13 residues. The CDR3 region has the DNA TGCGCCAGCAGTGAGCTACCCACAGATACGCAGTATTTT. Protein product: CASSELPTDTQYF.

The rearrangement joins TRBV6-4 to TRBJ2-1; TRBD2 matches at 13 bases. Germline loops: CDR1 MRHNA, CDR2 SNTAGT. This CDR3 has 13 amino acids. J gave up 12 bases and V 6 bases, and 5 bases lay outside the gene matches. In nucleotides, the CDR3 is TGTGCCAGCAGCACTAGCGGGGGGGGCGGGCAGTTCTTC. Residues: CASSTSGGGGQFF.

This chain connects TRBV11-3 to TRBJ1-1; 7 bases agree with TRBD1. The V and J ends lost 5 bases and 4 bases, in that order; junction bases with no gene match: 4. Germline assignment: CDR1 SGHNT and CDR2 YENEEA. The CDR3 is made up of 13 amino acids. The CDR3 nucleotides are TGTGCCAGCAGCGCAGACAGGGTCACTGAAGCTTTCTTT. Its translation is CASSADRVTEAFF.

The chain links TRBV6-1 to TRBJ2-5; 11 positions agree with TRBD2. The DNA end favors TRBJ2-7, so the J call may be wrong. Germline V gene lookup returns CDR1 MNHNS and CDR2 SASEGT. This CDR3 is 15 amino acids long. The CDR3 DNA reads TGTGCCAGCAGGGGGCTAGCGGGAGGCCTCTACGAGCAGTACTTC. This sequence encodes CASRGLAGGLYEQYF.

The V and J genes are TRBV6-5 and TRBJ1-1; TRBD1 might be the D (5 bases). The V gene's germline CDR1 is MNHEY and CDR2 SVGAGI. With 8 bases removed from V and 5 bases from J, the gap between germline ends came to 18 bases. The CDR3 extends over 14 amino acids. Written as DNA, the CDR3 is TGTGCCAGCCAGACGGGGGGGGGAGTTACTGAAGCTTTCTTT. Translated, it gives CASQTGGGVTEAFF.

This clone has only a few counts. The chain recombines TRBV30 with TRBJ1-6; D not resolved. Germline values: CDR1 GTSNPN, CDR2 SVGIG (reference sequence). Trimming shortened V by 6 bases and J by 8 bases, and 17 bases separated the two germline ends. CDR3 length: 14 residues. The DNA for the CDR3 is TGTGCCTGTCGGACCGGGGTTGGGGATTCACCCCTCCACTTT. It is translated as CACRTGVGDSPLHF.